These 19 T cell receptor beta chains came from one sample sequenced in a study of cytomegalovirus exposure and HLA in healthy donors. It was with 60 Vbeta and 13 Jbeta primers that the PCR ran. The data were produced by immunoSEQ multiplex PCR, yet TCRdb's version contains in-frame clones alone and is incomplete. The top ten clones hold 7.4% of a sample with approximately 160,000 clones, about 77% of them seen once. The sequenced sample was PBMCs. Receptors were obtained from a male donor in good health and CMV-seropositive.

V is TRBV5-1 and J is TRBJ2-3; possibly TRBD2 for D (5 bases). The CDR3 sequence is 13 residues long. Germline V gene data show CDR1 as SGHRS and CDR2 as YFSETQ. Trimming removed 4 bases at V and 2 bases at J, with 8 bases between. The CDR3 DNA reads as TGCGCCAGCAGCAGCGGAGACACAGATACGCAGTATTTT. Its protein is CASSSGDTDTQYF.

The chain uses TRBV5-4 and TRBJ1-1, with D possibly matching TRBD1 (5 bases). Per germline, CDR1 SGHNT and CDR2 YYREEE (reference sequence). V was clipped by 1 base and J by 1 base, with 5 bases between them. The CDR3 runs 13 residues. The CDR3: CASSLRGNTEAFF. The CDR3 coding sequence is TGTGCCAGCAGCTTGAGGGGGAACACTGAAGCTTTCTTT. Variable domain in full (rest from reference TRBV5-4 and TRBJ1-1): ETGVTQSPTHLIKTRGQQVTLRCSSQSGHNTVSWYQQALGQGPQFIFQYYREEENGRGNFPPRFSGLQFPNYSSELNVNALELDDSALYLCASSLRGNTEAFFGQGTRLTVV.

This chain joins TRBV9 and TRBJ1-2, with a tentative D call TRBD1 (5 bases). CDR1 and CDR2 (germline): SGDLS, YYNGEE. The CDR3 loop spans 16 amino acids. V lost 0 bases and J 0 bases, leaving 12 bases between the germline ends. The CDR3 coding sequence is TGTGCCAGCAGCGTAGGTGACAGTCGCCCTAACTATGGCTACACCTTC. As protein: CASSVGDSRPNYGYTF.

CDR3: CASSELAGGADTQYF. In DNA, the CDR3 is TGTGCCAGCAGCGAACTAGCGGGGGGGGCAGATACGCAGTATTTT. The rearrangement joins TRBV6-1 to TRBJ2-3; 13 nucleotides agree with TRBD2. Germline CDR1 reads MNHNS; CDR2 reads SASEGT. The J segment lost 4 bases and the V segment lost 6 bases, leaving 4 bases of the junction unmatched. The CDR3 consists of 15 residues.

This clone has just one count. The genes are TRBV9 and TRBJ1-6; D ambiguous. The germline V and J ends were trimmed by 4 bases and 4 bases, with 15 bases remaining between them. This CDR3 is built from 16 residues. The germline V gene encodes CDR1 SGDLS and CDR2 YYNGEE. CDR3 in amino acids: CASSPQVQHYNSPLHF. CDR3 coding DNA: TGTGCCAGCAGCCCCCAGGTCCAGCATTATAATTCACCCCTCCACTTT.

This clone was seen only once. The CDR3 bases are TGTGCCAGCAGCTACCGTTTAGCGGGGGGGCAAGAGACCCAGTACTTC. It codes for CASSYRLAGGQETQYF. This sequence joins TRBV7-2 and TRBJ2-5, with TRBD2 identical over 11 bases. Unmatched junction bases numbered 6, after V lost 4 bases and J lost 2 bases. Germline values: CDR1 SGHTA, CDR2 FQGNSA. The CDR3 is 16 amino acids.

The J gene is TRBJ2-5, the V gene TRBV19, with D possibly TRBD1 on 5 matching bases. The CDR3 is made up of 13 amino acids. The germline gives CDR1 LNHDA, CDR2 SQIVND (reference sequence). The germline V and J ends were trimmed by 3 bases and 2 bases, with 7 bases remaining between them. The CDR3 region is CASSIDSQETQYF. As DNA, the CDR3 is TGTGCCAGTAGTATTGACAGTCAAGAGACCCAGTACTTC.

This chain's CDR3 is CASSLGEGYEQYF. The DNA for the CDR3 is TGTGCCAGCAGCTTAGGGGAGGGCTACGAGCAGTACTTC. The chain is built from TRBV11-3 and TRBJ2-7, with TRBD2 matching 7 bases. This CDR3 is built from 13 residues. The germline V gene encodes CDR1 SGHNT and CDR2 YENEEA. The ends lost 1 base at V and 3 bases at J; junction bases unmatched: 0.

This clone was seen a single time. The rearrangement uses TRBV7-9 and TRBJ2-7; weak D call: TRBD2 (5 bases). Trimming stripped 5 bases from V and 0 bases from J, with 11 bases between. Germline V CDR1 and CDR2: SEHNR, FQNEAQ (reference sequence). The CDR3 has 14 residues. The CDR3 sequence is CASSPPGISYEQYF. As DNA, the CDR3 is TGTGCCAGCAGCCCCCCCGGGATCTCCTACGAGCAGTACTTC.

This chain joins TRBV2 and TRBJ2-7; maybe TRBD1 (5 bases). The CDR3 sequence is 14 residues long. Germline CDR1 reads SNHLY; CDR2 reads FYNNEI. Trimming stripped 7 bases from V and 0 bases from J, with 13 bases between. The CDR3, as DNA: TGTGCCAGCACTTGGACACGGACCTCCTACGAGCAGTACTTC. It is translated as CASTWTRTSYEQYF.

The CDR3 DNA follows: TGTGCCAGCAGTGGGACAGGGACTGAGACCCAGTACTTC. It specifies CASSGTGTETQYF. The chain recombines TRBV27 with TRBJ2-5, with TRBD1 identical over 9 bases. The CDR3 runs 13 residues. Germline V lookup: CDR1 MNHEY, CDR2 SMNVEV (reference sequence). J lost 5 bases, V lost 5 bases, and 3 bases had no gene match.

The CDR3 is CASSYSGAQETQYF. The CDR3 region has the DNA TGTGCCAGCAGTTACTCTGGGGCCCAAGAGACCCAGTACTTC. The chain employs TRBV6-5 and TRBJ2-5; tentative D call: TRBD1 (5 bases). The V and J ends lost 0 bases and 1 base respectively, with 6 bases between them. The CDR3 spans 14 residues. Germline assignment: CDR1 MNHEY and CDR2 SVGAGI.

The chain carries TRBV6-1 and TRBJ1-4, with 7 bases that match TRBD1. This CDR3 comprises 15 residues. CDR1 MNHNS and CDR2 SASEGT come from the germline V gene. Trimming at V came to 6 bases and at J to 5 bases, leaving 9 bases not matched to a gene. The CDR3 DNA reads TGTGCCAGCAGATACCGGGACAGATACAATGAAAAACTGTTTTTT. Residues: CASRYRDRYNEKLFF.

The chain links TRBV6-5 to TRBJ2-2, with D possibly being TRBD1 (6 bases). CDR1 and CDR2 from the germline V gene are MNHEY and SVGAGI. There are 14 residues in the CDR3. Trimming shortened V by 6 bases and J by 2 bases, and 10 bases separated the two germline ends. The CDR3 reads CASRSGTNTGELFF. The DNA for the CDR3 is TGTGCCAGCAGGTCCGGGACAAACACCGGGGAGCTGTTTTTT.

The V and J genes are TRBV7-9 and TRBJ1-1, with unresolved D. Per germline, CDR1 SEHNR and CDR2 FQNEAQ (reference sequence). The V and J ends lost 1 base and 0 bases respectively, with 6 bases between them. There are 14 residues in the CDR3. The CDR3 sequence is CASSLDRVNTEAFF. The CDR3 nucleotides read TGTGCCAGCAGCTTAGACAGAGTGAACACTGAAGCTTTCTTT.

The V gene is TRBV9, the J gene TRBJ2-4; possible D gene TRBD2, 7 bases. Germline CDR1 is SGDLS and CDR2 is YYNGEE. There are 16 residues in the CDR3. The V end was cut by 4 bases, the J end by 6 bases, with 20 bases between. Here the CDR3 DNA reads TGTGCCAGCAGCTACCGCCGGGGGGCTGGGGGAAACATTCAGTACTTC. This sequence encodes CASSYRRGAGGNIQYF.

The chain couples TRBV7-3 to TRBJ2-5, with 7 bases matching TRBD2. The CDR3 totals 13 residues. V lost 3 bases, J lost 5 bases, and 3 bases stayed unmatched. Germline V gene lookup returns CDR1 SGHTA and CDR2 FQGTGA. The CDR3 protein is CASSLYSGETQYF. The CDR3 nucleotides read TGTGCCAGCAGCTTGTATAGCGGGGAGACCCAGTACTTC.

This sequence joins TRBV5-1 and TRBJ2-7, with TRBD1 matching 7 bases. Germline CDR1 SGHRS, CDR2 YFSETQ. CDR3 length equals 14 residues. Trimming took 3 bases from V and 4 from J; bases not matched to a gene: 7. CDR3 in amino acids: CASSSEGARYEQYF. The CDR3 nucleotides read TGCGCCAGCAGCTCCGAGGGGGCTCGGTACGAGCAGTACTTC.

The V and J genes are TRBV5-1 and TRBJ2-3, with TRBD1 matching 9 bases. The CDR3 is 15 amino acids. The germline gives CDR1 SGHRS, CDR2 YFSETQ. Trimming removed 6 bases from V and 0 bases from J; junction bases left unmatched: 5. The chain's CDR3 is CASNGQGFSTDTQYF. The CDR3 DNA sequence: TGCGCCAGCAACGGACAGGGGTTTAGCACAGATACGCAGTATTTT.